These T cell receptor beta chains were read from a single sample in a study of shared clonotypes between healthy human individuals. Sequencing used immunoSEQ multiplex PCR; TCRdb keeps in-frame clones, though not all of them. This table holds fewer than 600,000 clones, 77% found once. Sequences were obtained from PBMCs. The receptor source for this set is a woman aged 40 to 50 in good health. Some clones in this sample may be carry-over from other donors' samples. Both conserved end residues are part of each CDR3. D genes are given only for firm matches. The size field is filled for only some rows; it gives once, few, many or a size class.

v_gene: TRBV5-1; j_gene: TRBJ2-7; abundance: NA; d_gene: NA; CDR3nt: TGCGCCAGCAGCCCTCTGGCGGGAAGCGGCGAGCAGTACTTC; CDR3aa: CASSPLAGSGEQYF
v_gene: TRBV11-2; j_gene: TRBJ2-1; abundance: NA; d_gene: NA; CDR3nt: TGTGCCAGCAGCCTCGGGACGAGCTCCTACAATGAGCAGTTCTTC; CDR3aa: CASSLGTSSYNEQFF
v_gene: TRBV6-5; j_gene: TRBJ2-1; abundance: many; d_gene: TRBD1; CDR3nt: TGTGCCAGCAGTTCGGGGACAGAAGGCAATGAGCAGTTCTTC; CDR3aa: CASSSGTEGNEQFF
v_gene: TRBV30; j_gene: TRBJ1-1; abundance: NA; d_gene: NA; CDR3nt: TGTGCCAGCAGTTTATCGGGAAACACTGAAGCTTTCTTT; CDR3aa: CASSLSGNTEAFF
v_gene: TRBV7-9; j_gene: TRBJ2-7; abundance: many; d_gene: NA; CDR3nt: TGTGCCAGCAGCAGGGCTACGATATCCTACGAGCAGTACTTC; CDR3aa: CASSRATISYEQYF
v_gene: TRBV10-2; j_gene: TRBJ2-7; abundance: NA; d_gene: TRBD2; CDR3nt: TGCGCCAGCAGTGAGAGTAGATCGGCGGGAGTGGAATCCTACGAGCAGTACTTC; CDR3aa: CASSESRSAGVESYEQYF
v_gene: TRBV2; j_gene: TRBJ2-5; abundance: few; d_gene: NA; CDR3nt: TGTGCCAGCAGTGAGCCCGGTGTGTACCAAGAGACCCAGTACTTC; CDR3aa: CASSEPGVYQETQYF
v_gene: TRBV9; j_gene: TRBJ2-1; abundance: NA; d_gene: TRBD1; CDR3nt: TGTGCCAGCAGCGGGACAGGGGTGCCCTACAATGAGCAGTTCTTC; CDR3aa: CASSGTGVPYNEQFF
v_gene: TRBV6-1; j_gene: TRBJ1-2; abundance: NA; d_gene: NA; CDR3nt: TGTGCCAGCAGTGAATTGCCGGAAATCATTTATGGCTACACCTTC; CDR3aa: CASSELPEIIYGYTF
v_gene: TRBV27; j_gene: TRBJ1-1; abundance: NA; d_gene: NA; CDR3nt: TGTGCCAGCAGTTTATCTGCAGGGGCTAACACTGAAGCTTTCTTT; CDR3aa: CASSLSAGANTEAFF
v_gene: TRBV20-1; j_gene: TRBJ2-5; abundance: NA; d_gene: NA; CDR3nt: TGCAGTGCCTACAGGGAGACCCAGTACTTC; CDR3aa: CSAYRETQYF
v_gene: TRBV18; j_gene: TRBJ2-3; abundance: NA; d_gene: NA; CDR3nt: TGTGCCAGCTCGCCACAGAGGACTCCTTCTAGCACAGATACGCAGTATTTT; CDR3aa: CASSPQRTPSSTDTQYF
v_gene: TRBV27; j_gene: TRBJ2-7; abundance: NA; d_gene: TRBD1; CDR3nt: TGTGCCAGCAGTCTTCGGACAGGACTCTATTTCTACGAGCAGTACTTC; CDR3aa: CASSLRTGLYFYEQYF
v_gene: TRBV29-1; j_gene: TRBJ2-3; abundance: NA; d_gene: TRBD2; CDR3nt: TGCAGCGTTGAGACTAGCCATCCGCAGTATTTT; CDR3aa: CSVETSHPQYF
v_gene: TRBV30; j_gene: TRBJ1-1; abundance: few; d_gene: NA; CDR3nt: TGTGCCTGGACAACCAACATGAACACTGAAGCTTTCTTT; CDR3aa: CAWTTNMNTEAFF
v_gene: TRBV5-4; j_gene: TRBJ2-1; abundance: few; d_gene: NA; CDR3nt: TGTGCCAGCAGCCGCGGTTCGGGACCATACAATGAGCAGTTCTTC; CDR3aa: CASSRGSGPYNEQFF
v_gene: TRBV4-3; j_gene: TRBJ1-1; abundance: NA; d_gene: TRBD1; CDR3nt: TGCGCCAGCAGCCAAGGGACAGGGTCTTTGAACACTGAAGCTTTCTTT; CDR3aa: CASSQGTGSLNTEAFF
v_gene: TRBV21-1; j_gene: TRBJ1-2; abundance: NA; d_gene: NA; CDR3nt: TGTGCCAGCAGCAAAGAAGGAGGGGACACAACAAGGGATGGCTACACCTTC; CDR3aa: CASSKEGGDTTRDGYTF
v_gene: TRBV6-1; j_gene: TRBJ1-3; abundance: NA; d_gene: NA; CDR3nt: TGTGCCAGCAGTGAAGTGGGGGCGGGGGACACCATATATTTT; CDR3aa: CASSEVGAGDTIYF
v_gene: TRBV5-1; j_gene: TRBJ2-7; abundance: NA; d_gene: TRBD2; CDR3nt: TGCGCCAGCAGCTCCGCCGTGGGACTAGCGAATTACGAGCAGTACTTC; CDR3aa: CASSSAVGLANYEQYF
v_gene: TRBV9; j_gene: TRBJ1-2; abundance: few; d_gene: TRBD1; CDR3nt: TGTGCCAGCAGCGTAAACCCCTTCCGGGTTCAGGGGGCTTTTGGCTATGGCTACACCTTC; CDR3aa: CASSVNPFRVQGAFGYGYTF
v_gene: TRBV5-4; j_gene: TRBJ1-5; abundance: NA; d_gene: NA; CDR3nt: TGTGCCAGCAGTCGGGATACAGGGAATCAGCCCCAGCATTTT; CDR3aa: CASSRDTGNQPQHF
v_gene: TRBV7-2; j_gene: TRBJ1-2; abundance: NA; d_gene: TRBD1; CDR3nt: TGTGCCAGCAGCTTAGCAGGGGGCGCCGGCTATGGCTACACCTTC; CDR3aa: CASSLAGGAGYGYTF
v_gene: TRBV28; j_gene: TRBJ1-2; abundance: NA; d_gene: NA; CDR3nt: TGTGCCAGCAGTTCGTCTGGCTACACCTTC; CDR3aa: CASSSSGYTF
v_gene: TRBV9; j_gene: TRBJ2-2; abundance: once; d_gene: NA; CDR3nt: TGTGCCAGTGGATGGAACACGGGGTTTGGGATCGGGACCGGGGAGCTGTTTTTT; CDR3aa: CASGWNTGFGIGTGELFF
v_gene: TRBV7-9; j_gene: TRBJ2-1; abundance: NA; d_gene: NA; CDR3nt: TGTGCCAGCAGCTTATGGGTAGCGGATCCATACTACAATGAGCAGTTCTTC; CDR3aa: CASSLWVADPYYNEQFF
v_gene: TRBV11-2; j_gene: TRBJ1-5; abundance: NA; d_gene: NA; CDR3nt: TGTGCCAGCAGCTGGGACATTAATAGCAATCAGCCCCAGCATTTT; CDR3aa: CASSWDINSNQPQHF
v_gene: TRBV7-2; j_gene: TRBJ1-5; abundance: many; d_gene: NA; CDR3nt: TGTGCCAGCAGCTTAGGGGCCAGTATCTATAGCAATCAGCCCCAGCATTTT; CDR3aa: CASSLGASIYSNQPQHF
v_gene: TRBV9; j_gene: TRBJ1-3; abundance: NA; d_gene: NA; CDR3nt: TGTGCCAGCAGCGGAACCGGGGGTGGAAACACCATATATTTT; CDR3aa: CASSGTGGGNTIYF
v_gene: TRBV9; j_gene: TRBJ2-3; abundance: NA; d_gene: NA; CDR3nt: TGTGCCAGCAGCGTAGGGCAGCACACAGATACGCAGTATTTT; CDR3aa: CASSVGQHTDTQYF
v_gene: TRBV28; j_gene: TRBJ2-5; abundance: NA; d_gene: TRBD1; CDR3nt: TGTGCCAGCAGTTCGATAGGGACAGGGAGGAGAGAGACCCAGTACTTC; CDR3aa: CASSSIGTGRRETQYF
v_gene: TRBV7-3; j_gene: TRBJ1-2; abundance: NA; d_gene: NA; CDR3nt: TGTGCCAGCAGCTCCCAACAGGGATATGGCTACACCTTC; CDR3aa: CASSSQQGYGYTF
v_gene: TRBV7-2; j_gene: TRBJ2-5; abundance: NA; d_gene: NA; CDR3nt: TGTGCCAGCAGCTTAGATCCGGGACAAGAGACCCAGTACTTC; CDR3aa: CASSLDPGQETQYF
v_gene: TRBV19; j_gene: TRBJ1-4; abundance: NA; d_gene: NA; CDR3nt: TGTGCCAGTAGTAGAGGGGATACTAATGAAAAACTGTTTTTT; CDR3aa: CASSRGDTNEKLFF
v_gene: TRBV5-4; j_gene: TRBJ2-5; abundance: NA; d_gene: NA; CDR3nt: TGTGCCAGCAGCTTGGATAGGACTGAGACCCAGTACTTC; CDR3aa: CASSLDRTETQYF
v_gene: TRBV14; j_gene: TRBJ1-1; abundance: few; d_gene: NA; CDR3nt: TGTGCCAGCAGCCTGGGGGGGAACACTGAAGCTTTCTTT; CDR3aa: CASSLGGNTEAFF
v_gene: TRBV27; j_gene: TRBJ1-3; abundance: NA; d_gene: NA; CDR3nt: TGTGCCAGCAGTTTACGCTACGGGTCTGGAAACACCATATATTTT; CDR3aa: CASSLRYGSGNTIYF
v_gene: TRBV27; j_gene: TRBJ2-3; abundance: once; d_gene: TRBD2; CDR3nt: TGTGCCAGCAGTTTTTTAGCGGGAGGTAGGGATACGCAGTATTTT; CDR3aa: CASSFLAGGRDTQYF
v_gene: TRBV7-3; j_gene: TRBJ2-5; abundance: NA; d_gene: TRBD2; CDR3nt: TGTGCCAGCAGCCCCGTAGCGGGAGAGGGAGAGACCCAGTACTTC; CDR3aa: CASSPVAGEGETQYF
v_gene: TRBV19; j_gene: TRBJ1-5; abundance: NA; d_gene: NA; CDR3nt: TGTGCCAGTAGCCCAAGAGGGTATAGCAATCAGCCCCAGCATTTT; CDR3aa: CASSPRGYSNQPQHF
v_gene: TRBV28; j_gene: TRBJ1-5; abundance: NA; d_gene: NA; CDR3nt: TGTGCCAGCCGGGGGGCGGCTCAGCCCCAGCATTTT; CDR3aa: CASRGAAQPQHF
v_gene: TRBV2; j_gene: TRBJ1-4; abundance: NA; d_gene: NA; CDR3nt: TGTGCCAGCAGGGTTACAGAAACTAATGAAAAACTGTTTTTT; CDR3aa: CASRVTETNEKLFF
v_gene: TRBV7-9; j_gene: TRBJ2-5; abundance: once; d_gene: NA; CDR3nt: TGTGCCAGCAGCCCCCGTGACAATTGGGTCGAGACCCAGTACTTC; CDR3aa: CASSPRDNWVETQYF
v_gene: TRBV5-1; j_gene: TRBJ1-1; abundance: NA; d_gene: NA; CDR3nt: TGCGCCAGCAGCTTGTGGGGGAACACTGAAGCTTTCTTT; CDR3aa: CASSLWGNTEAFF
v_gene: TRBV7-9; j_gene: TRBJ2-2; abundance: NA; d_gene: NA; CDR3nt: TGTGCCAGCAGCGTGAACACCGGGGAGCTGTTTTTT; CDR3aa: CASSVNTGELFF
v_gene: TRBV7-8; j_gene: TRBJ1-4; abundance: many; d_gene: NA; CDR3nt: TGTGCCAGCAGCTTAGCGTCACAGGGACGTGAAAAACTGTTTTTT; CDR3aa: CASSLASQGREKLFF
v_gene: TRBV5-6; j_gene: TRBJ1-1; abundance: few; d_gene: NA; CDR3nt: TGTGCCAGCCAGCAGGGGCTCAGGACTGAAGCTTTCTTT; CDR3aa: CASQQGLRTEAFF
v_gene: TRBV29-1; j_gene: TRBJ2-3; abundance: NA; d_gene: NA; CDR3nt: TGCAGCGTTGCTCAGGGGGGGAACACGGATACGCCGTATTTT; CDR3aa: CSVAQGGNTDTPYF
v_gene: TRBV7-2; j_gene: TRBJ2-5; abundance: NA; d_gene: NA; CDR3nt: TGTGCCCGCAGCCCCCCCGGGGTCCAGGAGACCCGGTACTTC; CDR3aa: CARSPPGVQETRYF
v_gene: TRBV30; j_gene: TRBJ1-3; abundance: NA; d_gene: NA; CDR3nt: TGTGCCTGGCGTGGGGGACTCCCGACCTCTGGAAACACCATATATTTT; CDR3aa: CAWRGGLPTSGNTIYF
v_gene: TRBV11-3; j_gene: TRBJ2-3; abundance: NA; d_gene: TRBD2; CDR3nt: TGTGCCAGCAGCCTTAGCGGGCTTACCACAGATACGCAGTATTTT; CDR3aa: CASSLSGLTTDTQYF
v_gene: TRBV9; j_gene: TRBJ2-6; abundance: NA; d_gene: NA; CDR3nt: TGTGCCAGCACCTCAGGGTCCGGGGCCAACGTCCTGACTTTC; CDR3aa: CASTSGSGANVLTF
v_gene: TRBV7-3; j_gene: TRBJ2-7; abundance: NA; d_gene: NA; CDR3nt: TGTGCCAGCAGCCCCAGCGGGCTATCGACCAGTCGGGAGCAGTACTTC; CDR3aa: CASSPSGLSTSREQYF
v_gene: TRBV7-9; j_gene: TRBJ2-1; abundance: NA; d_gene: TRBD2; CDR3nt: TGTGCCAGCAGCCCAGGGACTAGCGGGAGCGTACAGCAGTTCTTC; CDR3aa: CASSPGTSGSVQQFF
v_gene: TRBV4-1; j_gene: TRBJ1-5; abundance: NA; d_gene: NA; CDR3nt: TGCGCCAGCAGCCAAGTCCGCTGGGGCAATCAGCCCCAGCATTTT; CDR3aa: CASSQVRWGNQPQHF
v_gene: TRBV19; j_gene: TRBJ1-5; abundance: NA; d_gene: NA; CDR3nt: TGTGCCAGTAGTAGTGGTAAGAGCAATAGCAATCAGCCCCAGCATTTT; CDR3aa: CASSSGKSNSNQPQHF
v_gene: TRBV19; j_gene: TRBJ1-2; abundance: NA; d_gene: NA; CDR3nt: TGTGCCAGTAGTATAGATCACAGCAGAGAAGGCTACACCTTC; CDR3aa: CASSIDHSREGYTF
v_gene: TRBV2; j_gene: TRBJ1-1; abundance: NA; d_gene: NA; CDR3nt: TGTGCCAGCAGTAATGGACAGACCCTTGAAGCTTTCTTT; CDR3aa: CASSNGQTLEAFF